This T cell receptor (beta chain) stems from a study of shared clonotypes between healthy human individuals (dated by TCRdb to 2018 to 2020). For the study in its entirety: A couple of women and a few men aged 18 to 49 years were included in the cohort. Each donor's leukapheresis produced roughly between roughly 0.85 and 9.5 billion PBMCs. The study deeply sequenced blood TCR repertoires of about five healthy adults to estimate repertoire size and the extent of clonotype sharing between individuals. For each donor, three plates each were used for CD4 naive and CD4 memory, two plates were used for CD8 naive, and one plate was used for CD8 memory. Different laboratories and diverse techniques were used to prepare libraries and sequence TCR repertoires, to increase sequencing depth and limit assay-specific biases.

The junction shows trimming of 3 bases on V and 0 bases on J, and the gene matches do not reach 8 bases of it. From its cysteine to its phenylalanine, the CDR3 spans 17 amino acids. Of all the DNA, just the CDR3 is kept, 51 bases in frame from base 1. The germline V gene gives CDR1 as KGHSH and CDR2 as LQKENI. A note on this clone: Its binding antigen is unknown. No per-base quality is available; no much larger clone lies one base away.

The donors were healthy, HIV-negative adults who had no recently reported acute infections or vaccinations. Every donor was a Caucasian adult living in Nashville, Tennessee, USA. CD4+ T cells were enriched through magnetic negative selection, after which naive cells were positively selected on CD45RA and the remaining negative fraction served as the memory subset. Blood was collected by leukapheresis, and PBMCs were isolated by Ficoll-Histopaque density gradient centrifugation and then cryopreserved in liquid nitrogen vapor phase. Analytical flow cytometry was used to check the purity and quantity of each magnetically sorted T cell population. Genomic DNA was isolated from each sorted fraction and quantified by UV absorbance on a Nanodrop 2000c. Summary of the overall study and its limitations: Sampling was restricted to blood, and TCR repertoires in tissue are likely to differ from TCR repertoires in blood. Higher generation probabilities were observed for clonotypes shared by all four sorted-subset donors than for non-shared clonotypes. Incomplete sequencing was indicated by rarefaction of sorted-subset datasets, despite the large sequencing depth. Because the study included only a small number of donors, the genetic and exposure-history diversity represented was limited. Based on pairwise subsampling, the degree of clonotype sharing among donors was expected to be affected by sequencing depth. Estimated clonotype richness was generally larger for naive than for memory subsets. When a few donors were compared, the shared fraction of clonotypes was roughly 4.8% for naive CD4, 3% to 4% for naive CD8, 2.3% for memory CD4, and 0.35% to 0.4% for memory CD8.

TCR CDR3 regions were amplified from genomic DNA by multiplex PCR using the deep immunoSEQ assay. For each cell subset, the extracted genomic DNA was distributed evenly across all wells of several immunoSEQ 96-well plates, and each plate served as one replicate. For sorted subsets, roughly 200 ng of genomic DNA, equivalent to roughly 30,000 T cell genomes, went into each replicate PCR. Purified libraries were quantified with a Qubit 3.0 fluorometer, sized on a Bioanalyzer 2100, and re-quantified with the KAPA Library Quantification kit. A separate single-read 150-cycle Illumina NextSeq 550 flow cell was used to sequence each immunoSEQ 96-well plate. In the paper's pipeline: The immunoSEQ output contained only junctional sequences without quality scores, so filtering could not match that applied to full-length reads. Sequences were annotated with PyIR, a Python wrapper for IgBLAST v1.9, and V/J genes and CDR3 were assigned using IMGT germline references. Reads were filtered out if the reads had weak V/J assignments (E-value above 1e-6), no CDR3, stop codons, out-of-frame junctions, or ambiguous translated residues. V3J clonotypes were defined as sequences sharing the same inferred V gene, J gene, and CDR3 amino acid sequence. Percentage overlap between repertoires was computed as shared unique clonotypes divided by the size of the smaller repertoire. RTK rarefaction, the Chao1 estimator, and Recon v2.1 estimates of unobserved clonotypes were used to assess repertoire richness. Generation probabilities for all TCRbeta clonotypes obtained by the gDNA method from a handful of donors were computed using OLGA. TCRdb took over this immuneACCESS table, retaining in-frame rearrangements with V and J assigned. Such tables are incomplete; in checked studies, under half of the missing clones stem from an unresolved V gene, and the remainder is unexplained. V and J calls and clone size follow that table, whereas D and trimming were derived from the DNA. The sample contains under 600,000 clones, approximately 95% of them found a single time. About 0.059% of the sample is held by the ten biggest clonotypes.

The sequence derives from a woman younger than 45 in good health. The sequenced sample was naive CD4+ T cells sorted from blood. In light of the paper, this sample's cell subset or site label describes: CD45RA+ positively selected. The chain uses TRBV18 and TRBJ1-5; TRBD1 agrees with 7 junctional bases. The CDR3 has the sequence CASSPNGQDNSNQPQHF. The nucleotides are TGTGCCAGCTCACCTAACGGACAGGACAATAGCAATCAGCCCCAGCATTTT. The CDR3, completed at both ends by the reference TRBV18 and TRBJ1-5 genes, gives the full variable domain NAGVMQNPRHLVRRRGQEARLRCSPMKGHSHVYWYRQLPEEGLKFMVYLQKENIIDESGMPKERFSAEFPKEGPSILRIQQVVRGDSAAYFCASSPNGQDNSNQPQHFGDGTRLSIL.